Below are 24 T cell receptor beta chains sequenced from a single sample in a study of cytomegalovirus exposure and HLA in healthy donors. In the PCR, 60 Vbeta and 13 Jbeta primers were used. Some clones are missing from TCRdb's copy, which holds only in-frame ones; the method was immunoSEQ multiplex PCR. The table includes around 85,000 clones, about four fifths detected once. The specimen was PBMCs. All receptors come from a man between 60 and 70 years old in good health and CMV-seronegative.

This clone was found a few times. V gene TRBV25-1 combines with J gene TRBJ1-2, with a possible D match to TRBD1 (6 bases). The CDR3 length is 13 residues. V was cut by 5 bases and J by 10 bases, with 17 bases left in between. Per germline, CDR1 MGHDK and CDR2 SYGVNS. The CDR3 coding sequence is TGTGCCAGCAGTCTAGGACAGCGGTCCTACTACACCTTC. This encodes CASSLGQRSYYTF.

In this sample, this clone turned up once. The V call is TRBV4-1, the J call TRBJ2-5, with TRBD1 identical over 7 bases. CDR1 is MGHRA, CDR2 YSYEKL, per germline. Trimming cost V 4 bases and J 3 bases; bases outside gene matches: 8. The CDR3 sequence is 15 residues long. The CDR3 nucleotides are TGCGCCAGCAGCCCCCAGGCAGGGGGAAAAGAGACCCAGTACTTC. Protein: CASSPQAGGKETQYF.

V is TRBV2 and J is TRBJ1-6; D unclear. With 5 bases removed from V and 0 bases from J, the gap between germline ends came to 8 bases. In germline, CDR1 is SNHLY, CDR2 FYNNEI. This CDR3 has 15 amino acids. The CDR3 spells CASSLSSSYNSPLHF. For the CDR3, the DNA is TGTGCCAGCAGTTTATCTAGCTCCTATAATTCACCCCTCCACTTT.

CDR3 in amino acids: CASSLFGGPLVEQFF. CDR3 DNA sequence: TGTGCCAGCAGTCTTTTCGGGGGACCTTTGGTTGAGCAGTTCTTC. The rearrangement links TRBV27 to TRBJ2-1; D is possibly TRBD2 (6 bases). The CDR3 sequence is 15 residues long. Germline V gene sequence: CDR1 MNHEY, CDR2 SMNVEV (reference sequence). The V end was cut by 5 bases, the J end by 9 bases, with 20 bases between.

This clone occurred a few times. The CDR3 loop reads CASSLAGDYGYTF. CDR3 in DNA: TGCGCCAGCAGCTTGGCGGGGGACTATGGCTACACCTTC. This chain joins TRBV5-1 and TRBJ1-2; possibly TRBD1 for D (5 bases). This CDR3 is 13 amino acids long. V lost 0 bases to trimming and J lost 3 bases, with 6 bases between them. Germline lookup yields CDR1 SGHRS and CDR2 YFSETQ.

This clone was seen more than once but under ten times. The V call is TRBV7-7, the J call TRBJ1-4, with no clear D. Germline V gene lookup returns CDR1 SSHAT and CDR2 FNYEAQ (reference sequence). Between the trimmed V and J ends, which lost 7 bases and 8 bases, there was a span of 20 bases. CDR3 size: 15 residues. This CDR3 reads CASTEELDEGEKLFF. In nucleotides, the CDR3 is TGTGCCAGCACCGAAGAACTCGACGAGGGAGAAAAACTGTTTTTT. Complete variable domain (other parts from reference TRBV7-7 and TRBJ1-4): GAGVSQSPRYKVTKRGQDVTLRCDPISSHATLYWYQQALGQGPEFLTYFNYEAQPDKSGLPSDRFSAERPEGSISTLTIQRTEQRDSAMYRCASTEELDEGEKLFFGSGTQLSVL.

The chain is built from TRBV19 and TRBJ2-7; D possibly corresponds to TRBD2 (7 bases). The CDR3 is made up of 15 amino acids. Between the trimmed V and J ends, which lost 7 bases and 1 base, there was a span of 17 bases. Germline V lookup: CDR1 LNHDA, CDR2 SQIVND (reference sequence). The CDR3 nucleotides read TGTGCCAGTACCAAGGGGGGGCAACGATCCTACGAGCAGTACTTC. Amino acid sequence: CASTKGGQRSYEQYF.

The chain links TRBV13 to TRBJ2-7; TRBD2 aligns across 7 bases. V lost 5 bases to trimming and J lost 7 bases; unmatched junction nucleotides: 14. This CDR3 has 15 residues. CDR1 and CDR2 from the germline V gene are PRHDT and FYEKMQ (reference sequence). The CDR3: CASSHHRAPGGEQYF. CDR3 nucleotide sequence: TGTGCCAGCAGCCACCACCGGGCTCCGGGGGGAGAGCAGTACTTC.

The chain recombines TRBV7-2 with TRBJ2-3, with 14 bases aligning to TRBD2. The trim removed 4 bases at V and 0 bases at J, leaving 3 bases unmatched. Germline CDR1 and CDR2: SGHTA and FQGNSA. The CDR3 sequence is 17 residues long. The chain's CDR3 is CASSWTSGGSSTDTQYF. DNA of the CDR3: TGTGCCAGCAGCTGGACTAGCGGGGGGTCTAGCACAGATACGCAGTATTTT.

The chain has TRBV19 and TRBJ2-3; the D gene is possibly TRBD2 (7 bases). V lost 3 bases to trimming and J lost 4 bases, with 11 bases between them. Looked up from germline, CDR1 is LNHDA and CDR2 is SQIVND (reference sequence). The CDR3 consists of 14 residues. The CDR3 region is CASSIPGGADTQYF. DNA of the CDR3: TGTGCCAGTAGTATCCCGGGGGGCGCAGATACGCAGTATTTT.

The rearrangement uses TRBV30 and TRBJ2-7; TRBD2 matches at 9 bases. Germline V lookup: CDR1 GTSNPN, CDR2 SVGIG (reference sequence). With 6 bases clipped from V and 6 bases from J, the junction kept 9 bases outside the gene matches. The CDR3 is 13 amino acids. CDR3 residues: CACPGTSLGEQYF. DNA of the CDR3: TGTGCCTGCCCCGGGACTAGCCTTGGCGAGCAGTACTTC.

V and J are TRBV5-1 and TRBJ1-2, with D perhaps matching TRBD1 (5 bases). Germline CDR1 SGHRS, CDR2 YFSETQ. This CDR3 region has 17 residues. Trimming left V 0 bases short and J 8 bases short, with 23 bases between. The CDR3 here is CASSLGLGRGAFGGYTF. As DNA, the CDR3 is TGCGCCAGCAGCTTGGGTTTAGGAAGGGGCGCTTTCGGCGGCTACACCTTC.

The CDR3 coding sequence is TGTGCCAGTCGACCCGGGGGTCCGGGTAGCACTGAAGCTTTCTTT. Protein sequence: CASRPGGPGSTEAFF. The chain carries TRBV19 and TRBJ1-1, with D possibly being TRBD1 (5 bases). The germline V gene has CDR1 LNHDA and CDR2 SQIVND (reference sequence). V was trimmed by 8 bases and J by 4 bases, leaving 20 bases between them. The CDR3 is 15 residues long. Full variable domain (rest looked up from reference TRBV19 and TRBJ1-1): DGGITQSPKYLFRKEGQNVTLSCEQNLNHDAMYWYRQDPGQGLRLIYYSQIVNDFQKGDIAEGYSVSREKKESFPLTVTSAQKNPTAFYLCASRPGGPGSTEAFFGQGTRLTVV.

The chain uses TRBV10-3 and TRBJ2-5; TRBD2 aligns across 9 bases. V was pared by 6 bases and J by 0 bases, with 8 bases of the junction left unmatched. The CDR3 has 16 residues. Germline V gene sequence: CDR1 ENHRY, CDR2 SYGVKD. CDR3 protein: CAIRPSGEVYQETQYF. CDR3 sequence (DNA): TGTGCCATCAGACCTAGCGGGGAAGTCTACCAAGAGACCCAGTACTTC.

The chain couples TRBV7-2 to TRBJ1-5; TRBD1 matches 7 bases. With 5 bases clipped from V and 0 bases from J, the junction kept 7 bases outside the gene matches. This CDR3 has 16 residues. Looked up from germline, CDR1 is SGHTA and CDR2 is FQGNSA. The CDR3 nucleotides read TGTGCCAGCAGCACTTGGACAGGAGTTAGCAATCAGCCCCAGCATTTT. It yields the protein CASSTWTGVSNQPQHF. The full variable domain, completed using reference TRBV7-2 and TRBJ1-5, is GAGVSQSPSNKVTEKGKDVELRCDPISGHTALYWYRQSLGQGLEFLIYFQGNSAPDKSGLPSDRFSAERTGGSVSTLTIQRTQQEDSAVYLCASSTWTGVSNQPQHFGDGTRLSIL.

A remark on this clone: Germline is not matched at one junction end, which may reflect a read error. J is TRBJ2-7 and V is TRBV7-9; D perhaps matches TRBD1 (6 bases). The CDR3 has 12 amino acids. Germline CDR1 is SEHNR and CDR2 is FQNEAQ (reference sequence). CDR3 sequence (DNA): TGTTCCAGCAGCCGGGACACCTACGAGCAGTACTTC. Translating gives CSSSRDTYEQYF.

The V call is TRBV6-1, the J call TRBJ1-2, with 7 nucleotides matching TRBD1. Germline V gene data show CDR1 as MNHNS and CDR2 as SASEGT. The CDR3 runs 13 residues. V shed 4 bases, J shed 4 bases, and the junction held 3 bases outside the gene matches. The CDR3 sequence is CASSGQGVYGYTF. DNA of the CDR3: TGTGCCAGCAGTGGGCAGGGGGTCTATGGCTACACCTTC.

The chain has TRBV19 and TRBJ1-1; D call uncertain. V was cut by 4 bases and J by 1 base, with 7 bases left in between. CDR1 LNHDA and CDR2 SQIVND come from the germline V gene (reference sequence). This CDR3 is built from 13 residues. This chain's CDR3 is CASSRDGNTEAFF. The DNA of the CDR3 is TGTGCCAGTAGTAGAGACGGGAACACTGAAGCTTTCTTT.

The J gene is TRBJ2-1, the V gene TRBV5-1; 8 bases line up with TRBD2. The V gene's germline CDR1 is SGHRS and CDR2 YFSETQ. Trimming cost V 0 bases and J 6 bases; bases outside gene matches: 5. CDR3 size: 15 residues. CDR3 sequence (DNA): TGCGCCAGCAGCTTGGACCTGGGACTAGGCAATGAGCAGTTCTTC. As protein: CASSLDLGLGNEQFF.

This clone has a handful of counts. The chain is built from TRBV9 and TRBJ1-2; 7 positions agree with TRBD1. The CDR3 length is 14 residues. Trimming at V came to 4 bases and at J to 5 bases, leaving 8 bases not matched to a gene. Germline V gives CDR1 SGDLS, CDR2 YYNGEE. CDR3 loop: CASSPAPTGYGYTF. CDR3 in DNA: TGTGCCAGCAGCCCAGCACCGACAGGGTATGGCTACACCTTC. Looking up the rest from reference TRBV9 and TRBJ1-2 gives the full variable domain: DSGVTQTPKHLITATGQRVTLRCSPRSGDLSVYWYQQSLDQGLQFLIQYYNGEERAKGNILERFSAQQFPDLHSELNLSSLELGDSALYFCASSPAPTGYGYTFGSGTRLTVV.

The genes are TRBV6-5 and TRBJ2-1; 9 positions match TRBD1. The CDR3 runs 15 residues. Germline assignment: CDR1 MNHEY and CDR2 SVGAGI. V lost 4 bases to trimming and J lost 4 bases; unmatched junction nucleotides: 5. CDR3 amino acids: CASSFDRGLYNEQFF. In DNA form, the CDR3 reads TGTGCCAGCAGTTTCGACAGGGGGTTATACAATGAGCAGTTCTTC.

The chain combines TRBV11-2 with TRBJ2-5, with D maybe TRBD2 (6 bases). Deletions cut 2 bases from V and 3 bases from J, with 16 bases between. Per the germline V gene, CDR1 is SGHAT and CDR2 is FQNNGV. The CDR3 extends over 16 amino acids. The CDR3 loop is CASSLRRGIWEETQYF. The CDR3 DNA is TGTGCCAGCAGCTTAAGGAGGGGAATCTGGGAAGAGACCCAGTACTTC.

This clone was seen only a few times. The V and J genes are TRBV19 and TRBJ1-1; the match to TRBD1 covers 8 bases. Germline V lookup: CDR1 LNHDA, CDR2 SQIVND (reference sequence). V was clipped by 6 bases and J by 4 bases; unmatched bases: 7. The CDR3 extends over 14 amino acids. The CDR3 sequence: CASRPRQGSTEAFF. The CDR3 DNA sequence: TGTGCCAGTAGGCCGAGACAGGGGAGCACTGAAGCTTTCTTT.

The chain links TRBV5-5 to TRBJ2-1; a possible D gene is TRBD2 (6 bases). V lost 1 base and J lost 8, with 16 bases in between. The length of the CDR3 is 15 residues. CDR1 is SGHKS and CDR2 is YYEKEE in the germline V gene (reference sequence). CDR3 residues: CASSLTSSWFDEQFF. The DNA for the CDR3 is TGTGCCAGCAGCTTGACTAGCTCCTGGTTCGATGAGCAGTTCTTC.